Below are 5 T cell receptor beta chains sequenced from a single sample in a study of radiotherapy plus CTLA-4 blockade in lung cancer. Profiling relied on immunoSEQ multiplex PCR, and the TCRdb table lists in-frame clones only, not all of them. Among around 20,000 clones listed, 86% were seen once. The material sequenced was peripheral blood, taken from a patient treated with radiotherapy plus ipilimumab. The receptors here all came from a human donor with non-small cell lung cancer whose response to radiotherapy plus ipilimumab could not be evaluated.

CDR3 region: CASSMLGTSYTGELFF. In DNA, the CDR3 is TGTGCCAGTAGTATGCTGGGGACTAGCTACACCGGGGAGCTGTTTTTT. The chain carries TRBV19 and TRBJ2-2; 9 nucleotides match TRBD2. Germline-derived CDR1 and CDR2 are LNHDA and SQIVND (reference sequence). J gave up 3 bases and V 3 bases, and 5 bases lay outside the gene matches. The CDR3 has 16 residues. Complete variable domain (other parts from reference TRBV19 and TRBJ2-2): DGGITQSPKYLFRKEGQNVTLSCEQNLNHDAMYWYRQDPGQGLRLIYYSQIVNDFQKGDIAEGYSVSREKKESFPLTVTSAQKNPTAFYLCASSMLGTSYTGELFFGEGSRLTVL.

The chain is built from TRBV29-1 and TRBJ2-7; perhaps TRBD2 as D (6 bases). The CDR3 covers 12 residues. The V end was cut by 6 bases, the J end by 4 bases, with 13 bases between. The germline V gene encodes CDR1 SQVTM and CDR2 ANQGSEA. The CDR3 DNA reads TGCAGCGTCGTACTAGCTGGATACGAGCAGTACTTC. It translates to CSVVLAGYEQYF.

V and J are TRBV18 and TRBJ2-7; perhaps TRBD1 as D (6 bases). The CDR3 is 16 residues long. CDR1 is KGHSH and CDR2 is LQKENI in the germline V gene. V lost 2 bases and J lost 2, with 16 bases in between. CDR3 region: CASSPIPGARAYEQYF. CDR3 sequence (DNA): TGTGCCAGCTCACCAATCCCAGGGGCTAGGGCCTACGAGCAGTACTTC.

V usage is TRBV5-1 and J usage is TRBJ2-7; a weak D match, TRBD2 (6 bases). The V gene's germline CDR1 is SGHRS and CDR2 YFSETQ. The CDR3 has 17 amino acids. V was cut by 4 bases and J by 3 bases, with 23 bases left in between. CDR3 coding DNA: TGCGCCAGCAGCCTGAATTACCTCGGGAGCTCATTCTACGAGCAGTACTTC. This encodes CASSLNYLGSSFYEQYF. Combining the CDR3 with reference TRBV5-1 and TRBJ2-7 gives the whole variable domain KAGVTQTPRYLIKTRGQQVTLSCSPISGHRSVSWYQQTPGQGLQFLFEYFSETQRNKGNFPGRFSGRQFSNSRSEMNVSTLELGDSALYLCASSLNYLGSSFYEQYFGPGTRLTVT.

The chain is built from TRBV11-2 and TRBJ2-1; D uncertain. Germline V gene data show CDR1 as SGHAT and CDR2 as FQNNGV. There are 13 residues in the CDR3. Trimming left V 5 bases short and J 6 bases short, with 11 bases between. CDR3: CASSRFDINEQFF. Here the CDR3 DNA reads TGTGCCAGCAGCCGCTTCGACATCAATGAGCAGTTCTTC. Based on the CDR3 plus reference TRBV11-2 and TRBJ2-1, the full variable domain is EAGVAQSPRYKIIEKRQSVAFWCNPISGHATLYWYQQILGQGPKLLIQFQNNGVVDDSQLPKDRFSAERLKGVDSTLKIQPAKLEDSAVYLCASSRFDINEQFFGPGTRLTVL.